A selection of T cell receptor beta chains follows, all from one sample in a study of spatial heterogeneity in lung cancer. TCRdb reprocessed the 5' RACE reads with MiXCR, giving one entry per CDR3 protein. The repertoire holds around 27,000 distinct CDR3 sequences, with 5% to 5.5% as singletons. The source material was PBMCs, sampled at follow-up. These receptors were obtained from a female donor with early-stage non-small cell lung cancer. Each CDR3 is given with its conserved first and last residue. The order of the fields is clone size, J gene, V gene, D gene, CDR3 DNA, CDR3 protein. The D gene is left open where the match is weak. Part of the rows lack a size; the others show once, few, many or a class for expanded clones.

many,TRBJ2-3,TRBV3-1,NA,TGTGCCAGCAGCCAAGGACAGTGGTTAACAGATACGCAGTATTTT,CASSQGQWLTDTQYF
few,TRBJ2-2,TRBV19,NA,TGTGCCAGTAGTACGGGGCATCTCACCGGGGAGCTGTTTTTT,CASSTGHLTGELFF
few,TRBJ2-5,TRBV20-1,NA,TGCAGTGCCCTGCCCCGGGATGGGACCCAGTACTTC,CSALPRDGTQYF
many,TRBJ1-5,TRBV6-1,NA,TGTGCCAGCAGTCCGATCGGAACCTATCAGCCCCAGCATTTT,CASSPIGTYQPQHF
many,TRBJ2-1,TRBV24-1,NA,TGTGCCACCAGTGGGGCAGGGAGTCATGAGCAGTTCTTC,CATSGAGSHEQFF
many,TRBJ1-2,TRBV5-1,NA,TGCGCCAGCAGCTCGGACGCTACAGGGTTTGGCTACACCTTC,CASSSDATGFGYTF
many,TRBJ2-3,TRBV20-1,NA,TGCAGTGCTAGAGATCGGCGACTTCTAGATTTCCGAGCAGATACGCAGTATTTT,CSARDRRLLDFRADTQYF
many,TRBJ2-3,TRBV14,NA,TGTGCCAGCAGCCGCTTCAGGGCAGATACGCAGTATTTT,CASSRFRADTQYF
many,TRBJ1-2,TRBV25-1,NA,TGTGCCAGCAGAGATAGGGCCACTAACTATGGCTACACCTTC,CASRDRATNYGYTF
medium-sized,TRBJ2-2,TRBV4-3,NA,TGCGCCAGCAGCCCCCTGGCAGGGAATGAGGACGGGGAGCTGTTTTTT,CASSPLAGNEDGELFF
many,TRBJ1-5,TRBV2,TRBD1,TGTGCCAGCGCAGGGGGAACCAAGCAGCCCCAGCATTTT,CASAGGTKQPQHF
many,TRBJ2-5,TRBV7-2,NA,TGTGCCAGCAGCGCCACAGGGTACCAAGAGACCCAGTACTTC,CASSATGYQETQYF
many,TRBJ2-2,TRBV2,TRBD2,TGTGCCAGCAGAGAACTAGCGGGAGGGCCTTATACCGGGGAGCTGTTTTTT,CASRELAGGPYTGELFF
few,TRBJ2-1,TRBV10-3,TRBD2,TGTGCCATCAGTGAGTCGGGCGGGGGTACCAATGAGCAGTTCTTC,CAISESGGGTNEQFF
few,TRBJ2-3,TRBV10-3,NA,TGTGCCATCAGGAGAGAGGGGAGGTGGCAAGATACGCAGTATTTT,CAIRREGRWQDTQYF
many,TRBJ2-5,TRBV11-2,TRBD2,TGTGCCAGCAGCTCTCGGACTAGCGGAATCCAAGAGACCCAGTACTTC,CASSSRTSGIQETQYF
many,TRBJ1-4,TRBV5-1,NA,TGCGCCAGCAGCCCGGATGCAACTAATGAAAAACTGTTTTTT,CASSPDATNEKLFF
many,TRBJ1-6,TRBV9,NA,TGTGCCAGCAGCGGCCGGGACTCCTCCTATAATTCACCCCTCCACTTT,CASSGRDSSYNSPLHF
many,TRBJ2-7,TRBV12-3/TRBV12-4,NA,TGTGCCAGCAGTTTACAGTTTTCCGAGCAGTACTTC,CASSLQFSEQYF
many,TRBJ2-3,TRBV20-1,NA,TGCAGTGCTAGAGATTTAAGCGGAGACACAGATACGCAGTATTTT,CSARDLSGDTDTQYF
many,TRBJ1-3,TRBV29-1,NA,TGCAGCGTTGCCCCAGGGTCTGGAAACACCATATATTTT,CSVAPGSGNTIYF
NA,TRBJ2-5,TRBV7-2,TRBD2,TGTGCCAGCAGCTCCGGGACTAGCGGGGGGGCCATTGAGACCCAGTACTTC,CASSSGTSGGAIETQYF
many,TRBJ1-5,TRBV2,TRBD1,TGTGCCAGCAGATACGTAGGACAGGGGCAGAGCCCCCAGCATTTT,CASRYVGQGQSPQHF
few,TRBJ2-7,TRBV3-1,TRBD2,TGTGCCAGCAGCCCCCCGGGGACTAGCGGGAGCTACGAGCAGTACTTC,CASSPPGTSGSYEQYF
many,TRBJ2-2,TRBV12-5,NA,TGTGCTAGTGGTTTGGTCGTTAGCGGATCCGGGGAGCTGTTTTTT,CASGLVVSGSGELFF
NA,TRBJ2-3,TRBV18,NA,TGTGCCAGCTCACCTGCCTACAGGGTGAGCACAGATACGCAGTATTTT,CASSPAYRVSTDTQYF
NA,TRBJ2-7,TRBV7-9,TRBD2,TGTGCCAGCAGTACAGCGGGAACCCTAGACGAGCAGTACTTC,CASSTAGTLDEQYF
many,TRBJ2-5,TRBV6-1,TRBD2,TGTGCCAGCAGTGCGGGAGGGCCTTATGAGACCCAGTACTTC,CASSAGGPYETQYF
many,TRBJ2-3,TRBV9,NA,TGTGCCAGCAGCGTAACCGGGAGAAGGACAGATACGCAGTATTTT,CASSVTGRRTDTQYF
many,TRBJ2-3,TRBV5-1,TRBD2,TGCGCCAGCAGCCCTAGCGGGAGGGCGAGCACAGATACGCAGTATTTT,CASSPSGRASTDTQYF
many,TRBJ2-3,TRBV28,NA,TGTGCCAGCAGCCCTACCAACCCGGGCACAGATACGCAGTATTTT,CASSPTNPGTDTQYF
medium-sized,TRBJ2-7,TRBV29-1,NA,TGCAGCGTTGGACAGGGAGGGTACGAGCAGTACTTC,CSVGQGGYEQYF
medium-sized,TRBJ2-5,TRBV29-1,NA,TGCAGCGTTGAAGGGCTAGATAAGACCCAGTACTTC,CSVEGLDKTQYF
many,TRBJ2-1,TRBV3-1,NA,TGTGCCAGCAGCCTCTCAGCCTACAATGAGCAGTTCTTC,CASSLSAYNEQFF
many,TRBJ1-5,TRBV2,NA,TGTGCCAGCAGGATACGACAGGCCGGGCAGCCCCAGCATTTT,CASRIRQAGQPQHF
many,TRBJ2-1,TRBV2,TRBD1,TGTGCCAGCAGCCTGACAGGGGGTCTGGGTGAGCAGTTCTTC,CASSLTGGLGEQFF
many,TRBJ2-5,TRBV7-9,TRBD2,TGTGCCAGCAGCTTATCAACTCGGGGGAGGGGAAAAGATACCCAGTACTTC,CASSLSTRGRGKDTQYF
many,TRBJ1-1,TRBV6-5,NA,TGTGCCAGCAGCCTCTCAGGGTCTCAAGCTTTCTTT,CASSLSGSQAFF
many,TRBJ2-3,TRBV20-1,TRBD2,TGCAGTGCTGTCCCCTTGGGGACTAGCGGGAAAACAGATACGCAGTATTTT,CSAVPLGTSGKTDTQYF
many,TRBJ1-3,TRBV7-9,TRBD1,TGTGCCAGCAGCGCCCCAACCACTGACAGGGTAGGAAACACCATATATTTT,CASSAPTTDRVGNTIYF
many,TRBJ2-1,TRBV7-8,NA,TGTGCCAGCAGCTTGAGGAGGATCCCGGGGGAGCAGTTCTTC,CASSLRRIPGEQFF
many,TRBJ1-2,TRBV3-1,TRBD1,TGTGCCAGCAGCCCATGGACAGGGGGTTTTAACTATGGCTACACCTTC,CASSPWTGGFNYGYTF
many,TRBJ2-7,TRBV4-3,NA,TGCGCCAGCAGCCAAGGGACTCCGCCCTACGAGCAGTACTTC,CASSQGTPPYEQYF
many,TRBJ2-2,TRBV11-2,TRBD2,TGTGCCAGCAGCACAGGGACTAGAGACACCGGGGAGCTGTTTTTT,CASSTGTRDTGELFF
few,TRBJ1-4,TRBV12-3/TRBV12-4,TRBD1,TGTGCCAGCAGTGTAACCGGGACAGGGAGGCCAGGCGAAAAACTGTTTTTT,CASSVTGTGRPGEKLFF
many,TRBJ2-2,TRBV18,NA,TGTGCCAGCTCGTCCTATGTTGGGACCGGGGAGCTGTTTTTT,CASSSYVGTGELFF
few,TRBJ2-1,TRBV20-1,TRBD1,TGCAGTGCTAATCCGGGACAGAGGAATGAGCAGTTCTTC,CSANPGQRNEQFF
many,TRBJ2-1,TRBV7-2,TRBD2,TGTGCCAGCAGCTTAGCTAGCGGGGGGGCCGCCTACAATGAGCAGTTCTTC,CASSLASGGAAYNEQFF
few,TRBJ2-1,TRBV7-9,TRBD2,TGTGCCAGCAGCCCGTCCGGGACTATCCAAGCCAATGAGCAGTTCTTC,CASSPSGTIQANEQFF
NA,TRBJ2-7,TRBV25-1,NA,TGTGTCAGCAGGGGGGGGGCAGCGGGAGAAAACGAGCAGTACTTC,CVSRGGAAGENEQYF
many,TRBJ1-2,TRBV7-2,NA,TGTGCCAGCAGCGCGATCAAGGGCTACACCTTC,CASSAIKGYTF
many,TRBJ2-5,TRBV5-1,NA,TGCGCCAGCAGCCTTAGCCCGGGGAGCCAAGAGACCCAGTACTTC,CASSLSPGSQETQYF
many,TRBJ2-3,TRBV7-9,NA,TGTGCCAGCAGCTCCTATAGCCTAAACGGGACAGATACGCAGTATTTT,CASSSYSLNGTDTQYF